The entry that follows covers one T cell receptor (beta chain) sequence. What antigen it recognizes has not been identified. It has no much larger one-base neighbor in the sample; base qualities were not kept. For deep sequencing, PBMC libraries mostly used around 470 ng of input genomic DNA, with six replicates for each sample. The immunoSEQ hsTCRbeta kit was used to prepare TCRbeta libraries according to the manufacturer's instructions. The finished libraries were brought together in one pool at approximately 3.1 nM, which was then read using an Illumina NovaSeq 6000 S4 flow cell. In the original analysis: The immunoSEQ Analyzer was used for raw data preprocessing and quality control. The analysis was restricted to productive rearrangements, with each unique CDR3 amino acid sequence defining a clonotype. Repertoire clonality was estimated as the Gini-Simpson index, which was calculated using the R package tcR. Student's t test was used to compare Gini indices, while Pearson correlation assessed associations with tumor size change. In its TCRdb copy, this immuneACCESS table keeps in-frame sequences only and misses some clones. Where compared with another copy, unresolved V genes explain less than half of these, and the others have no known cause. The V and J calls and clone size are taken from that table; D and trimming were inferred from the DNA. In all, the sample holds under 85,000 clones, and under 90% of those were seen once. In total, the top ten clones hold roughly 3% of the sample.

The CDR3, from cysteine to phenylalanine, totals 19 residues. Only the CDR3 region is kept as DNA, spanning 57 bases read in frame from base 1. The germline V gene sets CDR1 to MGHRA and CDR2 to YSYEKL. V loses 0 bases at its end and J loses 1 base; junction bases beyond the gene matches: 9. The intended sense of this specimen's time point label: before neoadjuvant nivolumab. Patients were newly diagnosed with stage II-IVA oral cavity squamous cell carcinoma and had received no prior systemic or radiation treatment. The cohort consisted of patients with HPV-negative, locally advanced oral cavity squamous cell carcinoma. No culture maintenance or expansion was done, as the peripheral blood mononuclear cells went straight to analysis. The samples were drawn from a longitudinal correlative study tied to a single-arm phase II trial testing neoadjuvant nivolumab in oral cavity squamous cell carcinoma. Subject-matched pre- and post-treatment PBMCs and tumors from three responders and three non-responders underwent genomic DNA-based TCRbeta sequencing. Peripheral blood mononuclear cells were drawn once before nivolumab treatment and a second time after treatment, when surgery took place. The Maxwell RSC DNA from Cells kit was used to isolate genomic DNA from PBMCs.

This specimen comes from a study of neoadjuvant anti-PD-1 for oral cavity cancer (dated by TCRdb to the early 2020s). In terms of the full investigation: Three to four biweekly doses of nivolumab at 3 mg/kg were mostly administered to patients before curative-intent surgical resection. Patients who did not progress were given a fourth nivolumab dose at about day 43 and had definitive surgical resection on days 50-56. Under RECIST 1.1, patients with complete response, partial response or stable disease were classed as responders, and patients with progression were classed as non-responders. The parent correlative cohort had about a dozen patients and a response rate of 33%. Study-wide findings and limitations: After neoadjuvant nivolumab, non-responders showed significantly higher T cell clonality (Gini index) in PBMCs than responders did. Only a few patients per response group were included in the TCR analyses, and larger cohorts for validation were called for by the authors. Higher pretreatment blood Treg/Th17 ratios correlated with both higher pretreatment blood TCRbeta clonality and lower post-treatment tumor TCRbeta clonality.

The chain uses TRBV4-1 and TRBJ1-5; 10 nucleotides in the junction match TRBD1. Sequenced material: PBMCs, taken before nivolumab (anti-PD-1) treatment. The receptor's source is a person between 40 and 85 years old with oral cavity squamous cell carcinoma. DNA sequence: TGCGCCAGCAGCCAAGATGGGGGACAGGGGTTTATGAGCAATCAGCCCCAGCATTTT. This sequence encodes CASSQDGGQGFMSNQPQHF.